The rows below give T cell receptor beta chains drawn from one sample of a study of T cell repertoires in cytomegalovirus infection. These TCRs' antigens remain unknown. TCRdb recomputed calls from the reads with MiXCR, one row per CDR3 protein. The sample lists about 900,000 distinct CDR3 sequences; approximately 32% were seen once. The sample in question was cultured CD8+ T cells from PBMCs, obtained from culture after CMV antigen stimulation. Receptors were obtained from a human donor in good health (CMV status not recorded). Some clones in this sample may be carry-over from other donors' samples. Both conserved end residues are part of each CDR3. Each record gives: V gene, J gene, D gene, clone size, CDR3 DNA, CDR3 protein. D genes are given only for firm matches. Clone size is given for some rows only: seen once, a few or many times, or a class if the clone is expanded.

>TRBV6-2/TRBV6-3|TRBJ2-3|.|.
TGTGCCAGCTTCGGCGGGGAGTATACGCAGTATTTT
CASFGGEYTQYF
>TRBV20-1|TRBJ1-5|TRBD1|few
TGCAGTGCTAGAACCAGGGACAGATATAGCAATCAGCCCCAGCATTTT
CSARTRDRYSNQPQHF
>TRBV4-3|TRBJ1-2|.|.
TGCGCCAGCAGCCAAGAATTTACAGGGTTCGCTCCAAACTATGGCTACACCTTC
CASSQEFTGFAPNYGYTF
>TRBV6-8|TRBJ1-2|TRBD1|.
TGTGCCAACACATTAGGGACAGGGAACTATGGCTACACCTTC
CANTLGTGNYGYTF
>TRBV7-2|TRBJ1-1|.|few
TGTGCCAGCAGGGTAGAGTTGGGCAACACTGAAGCTTTCTTT
CASRVELGNTEAFF
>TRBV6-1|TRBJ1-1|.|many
TGTGCCAGCAGTGAAACGAGGGAAAGAGACACTGAAGCTTTCTTT
CASSETRERDTEAFF
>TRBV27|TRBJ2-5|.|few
TGTGCCAGCAGTGCCCTGCCTCGGGGCCTAGACGAGACCCAGTACTTC
CASSALPRGLDETQYF
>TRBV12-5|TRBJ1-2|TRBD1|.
TGTGCTAGTGTATGGGACAGGGGGCTCTATGGCTACACCTTC
CASVWDRGLYGYTF
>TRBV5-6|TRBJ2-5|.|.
TGTGCCAGCAGCTGGGCTACCTCCCAAGAGACCCAGTACTTC
CASSWATSQETQYF
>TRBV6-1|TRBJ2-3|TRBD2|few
TGTGCCAGCAGTCCGGGACTAGGAGATACGCAGTATTTT
CASSPGLGDTQYF
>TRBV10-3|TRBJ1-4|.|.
TGTGCCATCAGTGATGGGGAAAAACTGTTTTTT
CAISDGEKLFF
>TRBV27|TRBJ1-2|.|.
TGTGCCAGCAGTTCCTCCAGGGTGGCGGAGGGCTACACCTTC
CASSSSRVAEGYTF
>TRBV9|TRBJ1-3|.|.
TGTGCCAGCAGCCCTGCGGGTTCCTCTGGAAACACCATATATTTT
CASSPAGSSGNTIYF
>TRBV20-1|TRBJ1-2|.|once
TGCAGTGCTAGAGATAAGACAGGCGTCTATGGCTACACCTTC
CSARDKTGVYGYTF
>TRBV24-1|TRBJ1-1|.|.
TGTGCCACCAGTGGTATAGGGGCCACTGAAGCTTTCTTT
CATSGIGATEAFF
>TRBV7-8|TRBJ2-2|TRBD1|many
TGTGCCGCCGGACAGGGGGAAACCGGGGAGCTGTTTTTT
CAAGQGETGELFF
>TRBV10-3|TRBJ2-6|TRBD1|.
TGTGCCATCAGTGAGTCCTGGACAGGCCCCTCTGGGGCCAACGTCCTGACTTTC
CAISESWTGPSGANVLTF
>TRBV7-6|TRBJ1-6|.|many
TGTGCCAGCAGCCAGACGGGGATTTCACCCCTCCACTTT
CASSQTGISPLHF
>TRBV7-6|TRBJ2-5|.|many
TGTGCCAGCAGCTTAGGGCAGGGGAGCCCCCAAGAGACCCAGTACTTC
CASSLGQGSPQETQYF
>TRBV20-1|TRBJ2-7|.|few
TGCAGTGCACACCCATCCAGCCCGGGACGAAAATACGAGCAGTACTTC
CSAHPSSPGRKYEQYF
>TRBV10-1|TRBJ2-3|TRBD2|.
TGCGCCAGCAGTGAGACGGCGGCTAGCGGAACTCATACGCAGTATTTT
CASSETAASGTHTQYF
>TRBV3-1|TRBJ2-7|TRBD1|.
TGTGCCAGCAGCCCCCTCGGGACAGGGGGCGCCAAGGGAGCCTACGAGCAGTACTTC
CASSPLGTGGAKGAYEQYF
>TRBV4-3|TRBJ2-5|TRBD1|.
TGCGCCAGCAGCCAAGAAGGCTGTAATGATGTAGGGGGCCGAGAGACCCAGTACTTC
CASSQEGCNDVGGRETQYF
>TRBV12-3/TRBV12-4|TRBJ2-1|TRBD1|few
TGTGCCAGCAGTTTAGGGGCGATACAGGGGATGGATGAGCAGTTCTTC
CASSLGAIQGMDEQFF